This record covers a single T cell receptor (beta chain). The CDR3 contains 16 residues. PCR involved 60 Vbeta and 13 Jbeta primers. Clones were read by immunoSEQ multiplex PCR, and TCRdb kept only the in-frame ones, dropping some. In the table there are tens of thousands of clones, approximately 73% of which are singletons. This sample is part of a study of cytomegalovirus exposure and HLA in healthy donors. Sequencing was done on a sample of PBMCs. This TCR came from a man aged 45-60 years in good health and CMV-seronegative. The J gene is TRBJ2-5, the V gene TRBV12-2; TRBD1, the table's D call, lacks a check against the DNA. The J call may be wrong; the DNA end is better matched by TRBJ2-7. TRBV12-2 is flagged as a pseudogene. The CDR3 DNA reads TGTGCAAGTCGCTCAAGGAGGGACAGGGGTGTACACGAGCAGTACTTC. Translating it yields CASRSRRDRGVHEQYF.